Listed below are T cell receptor beta chains from one sample, sequenced in a study of cytomegalovirus exposure and HLA in healthy donors. Measured with immunoSEQ multiplex PCR; TCRdb has only the in-frame clones, and not every one. This table lists some 110,000 clones. Material: PBMCs. The receptors shown here come from a man aged 25-40 years in good health and CMV-seronegative. The CDR3 runs from the conserved cysteine through the conserved F or W. Each record gives: D gene, J gene, V gene, CDR3 protein, CDR3 DNA. A D gene is named only where the DNA matches it firmly.

d_gene: NA; j_gene: TRBJ1-5; v_gene: TRBV2; CDR3aa: CASSASQGLSNQPQHF; CDR3nt: TGTGCCAGCAGCGCCTCACAGGGTTTAAGCAATCAGCCCCAGCATTTT
d_gene: TRBD1; j_gene: TRBJ1-5; v_gene: TRBV18; CDR3aa: CASSPGTGTPRPQHF; CDR3nt: TGTGCCAGCTCACCAGGGACAGGGACTCCTCGGCCCCAGCATTTT
d_gene: TRBD1; j_gene: TRBJ1-2; v_gene: TRBV29-1; CDR3aa: CSGGQGNGYTF; CDR3nt: TGCAGCGGAGGACAGGGCAATGGCTACACCTTC
d_gene: TRBD1; j_gene: TRBJ1-1; v_gene: TRBV19; CDR3aa: CASRSGTANTEAFF; CDR3nt: TGTGCCAGTAGATCGGGGACAGCAAACACTGAAGCTTTCTTT
d_gene: TRBD2; j_gene: TRBJ2-7; v_gene: TRBV30; CDR3aa: CACTSGGIFGEQYF; CDR3nt: TGTGCCTGTACTAGCGGGGGGATTTTTGGAGAGCAGTACTTC
d_gene: NA; j_gene: TRBJ1-2; v_gene: TRBV20-1; CDR3aa: CSARFDGYTF; CDR3nt: TGCAGTGCTAGATTCGATGGCTACACCTTC
d_gene: NA; j_gene: TRBJ1-4; v_gene: TRBV19; CDR3aa: CASSIFQGGNEKLFF; CDR3nt: TGTGCCAGTAGTATATTCCAGGGCGGTAATGAAAAACTGTTTTTT
d_gene: NA; j_gene: TRBJ1-4; v_gene: TRBV9; CDR3aa: CASSSQTGATNEKLFF; CDR3nt: TGTGCCAGCAGCTCCCAGACAGGCGCAACTAATGAAAAACTGTTTTTT
d_gene: TRBD1; j_gene: TRBJ1-1; v_gene: TRBV7-9; CDR3aa: CASSLEGATEAFF; CDR3nt: TGTGCCAGCAGCTTAGAGGGGGCCACTGAAGCTTTCTTT
d_gene: NA; j_gene: TRBJ1-3; v_gene: TRBV20-1; CDR3aa: CSAGGENTIYF; CDR3nt: TGCAGTGCAGGGGGGGAAAACACCATATATTTT
d_gene: NA; j_gene: TRBJ1-5; v_gene: TRBV7-9; CDR3aa: CASPSSDSLNQPQHF; CDR3nt: TGTGCCAGCCCCTCTTCGGACAGTCTAAATCAGCCCCAGCATTTT
d_gene: TRBD2; j_gene: TRBJ2-1; v_gene: TRBV18; CDR3aa: CASSPLSGGGNNEQFF; CDR3nt: TGTGCCAGCTCGCCATTGTCCGGCGGGGGTAACAATGAGCAGTTCTTC
d_gene: TRBD1; j_gene: TRBJ1-6; v_gene: TRBV2; CDR3aa: CASREGTGDNSPLHF; CDR3nt: TGTGCCAGCAGGGAGGGGACAGGGGATAATTCACCCCTCCACTTT
d_gene: NA; j_gene: TRBJ1-6; v_gene: TRBV19; CDR3aa: CASSIVQGHSPLHF; CDR3nt: TGTGCCAGTAGTATAGTGCAGGGGCACTCACCCCTCCACTTT
d_gene: TRBD1; j_gene: TRBJ2-6; v_gene: TRBV30; CDR3aa: CAWSDWTGGGRPGANVLTF; CDR3nt: TGTGCCTGGAGTGACTGGACAGGGGGCGGACGGCCTGGGGCCAACGTCCTGACTTTC
d_gene: TRBD2; j_gene: TRBJ2-5; v_gene: TRBV30; CDR3aa: CAWRGFSGGIQETQYF; CDR3nt: TGTGCCTGGAGGGGGTTTAGCGGGGGGATTCAAGAGACCCAGTACTTC
d_gene: TRBD1; j_gene: TRBJ2-2; v_gene: TRBV11-3; CDR3aa: CASSVGQGYTGELFF; CDR3nt: TGTGCCAGCAGCGTCGGACAGGGTTATACCGGGGAGCTGTTTTTT
d_gene: NA; j_gene: TRBJ2-3; v_gene: TRBV15; CDR3aa: CATSRVGFSTDTQYF; CDR3nt: TGTGCCACCAGCAGAGTCGGGTTTAGCACAGATACGCAGTATTTT
d_gene: TRBD1; j_gene: TRBJ1-4; v_gene: TRBV7-2; CDR3aa: CASRDRGHPNEKLFF; CDR3nt: TGTGCCAGCAGGGACAGGGGGCATCCGAATGAAAAACTGTTTTTT
d_gene: TRBD1; j_gene: TRBJ2-1; v_gene: TRBV2; CDR3aa: CASNGQGGYNEQFF; CDR3nt: TGTGCCAGCAATGGACAGGGGGGCTACAATGAGCAGTTCTTC
d_gene: NA; j_gene: TRBJ2-5; v_gene: TRBV14; CDR3aa: CASSQGVQETQYF; CDR3nt: TGTGCCAGCAGCCAAGGAGTCCAAGAGACCCAGTACTTC
d_gene: TRBD1; j_gene: TRBJ1-2; v_gene: TRBV2; CDR3aa: CASRRQGDYGYTF; CDR3nt: TGTGCCAGCAGGAGACAGGGCGACTATGGCTACACCTTC
d_gene: TRBD1; j_gene: TRBJ1-6; v_gene: TRBV5-8; CDR3aa: CASSSAGQGPSPLHF; CDR3nt: TGTGCCAGCAGCTCCGCGGGACAGGGTCCTTCACCCCTCCACTTT
d_gene: TRBD2; j_gene: TRBJ2-7; v_gene: TRBV7-9; CDR3aa: CASSLAGRGASYEQYF; CDR3nt: TGTGCCAGCAGCTTAGCGGGGCGGGGGGCCTCCTACGAGCAGTACTTC
d_gene: TRBD1; j_gene: TRBJ2-7; v_gene: TRBV5-5; CDR3aa: CASSLIGTGSYEQYF; CDR3nt: TGTGCCAGCAGCTTGATTGGGACAGGGTCCTACGAGCAGTACTTC
d_gene: NA; j_gene: TRBJ2-1; v_gene: TRBV5-6; CDR3aa: CASSPRFWTRGAQFF; CDR3nt: TGTGCCAGCAGCCCGAGATTCTGGACTAGGGGGGCGCAGTTCTTC
d_gene: TRBD2; j_gene: TRBJ2-3; v_gene: TRBV4-3; CDR3aa: CASSKSGGADTQYF; CDR3nt: TGCGCCAGCAGCAAGAGCGGGGGGGCAGATACGCAGTATTTT
d_gene: TRBD2; j_gene: TRBJ2-7; v_gene: TRBV2; CDR3aa: CASRGREYEQYF; CDR3nt: TGTGCCAGCAGGGGGAGGGAATACGAGCAGTACTTC
d_gene: NA; j_gene: TRBJ1-2; v_gene: TRBV6-5; CDR3aa: CASSYSLTGPYYGYTF; CDR3nt: TGTGCCAGCAGTTACTCCCTGACAGGCCCCTACTATGGCTACACCTTC
d_gene: NA; j_gene: TRBJ2-1; v_gene: TRBV7-9; CDR3aa: CASSWWGVNEQFF; CDR3nt: TGTGCCAGCAGCTGGTGGGGGGTAAATGAGCAGTTCTTC
d_gene: NA; j_gene: TRBJ1-4; v_gene: TRBV19; CDR3aa: CASGGTPTVGVEKLFF; CDR3nt: TGTGCCAGCGGGGGGACACCGACGGTGGGCGTCGAAAAACTGTTTTTT